The rows below give T cell receptor beta chains drawn from one sample of a study of cytomegalovirus exposure and HLA in healthy donors. Sequencing used immunoSEQ multiplex PCR; TCRdb keeps in-frame clones, though not all of them. The sample gives roughly 170,000 clones, about 80% of which show up once; 2% to 2.5% is in the top ten. What was sequenced was PBMCs. These receptors were collected from a woman between 25 and 40 years old in good health and CMV-seronegative. Both conserved end residues are part of each CDR3. A D gene is named only where the DNA matches it firmly. The listing skips clone size in some rows; elsewhere it reads once, few, many or a size class.

J gene: TRBJ1-4
clone size: few
V gene: TRBV10-2
D gene: NA
CDR3 protein: CASSETDQKLFF
CDR3 DNA: TGCGCCAGCAGTGAGACAGATCAAAAACTGTTTTTT

J gene: TRBJ2-6
clone size: few
V gene: TRBV11-2
D gene: NA
CDR3 protein: CASSLSGPGANVLTF
CDR3 DNA: TGTGCCAGCAGCTTATCAGGGCCTGGGGCCAACGTCCTGACTTTC

J gene: TRBJ1-1
clone size: NA
V gene: TRBV2
D gene: NA
CDR3 protein: CASRTQSTEAFF
CDR3 DNA: TGTGCCAGCAGGACACAGTCCACTGAAGCTTTCTTT

J gene: TRBJ2-7
clone size: few
V gene: TRBV4-3
D gene: NA
CDR3 protein: CASSQENPTYEQYF
CDR3 DNA: TGCGCCAGCAGCCAAGAAAATCCTACGTACGAGCAGTACTTC

J gene: TRBJ2-1
clone size: NA
V gene: TRBV7-9
D gene: NA
CDR3 protein: CASSPRGAHLYNEQFF
CDR3 DNA: TGTGCCAGCAGCCCCCGGGGGGCCCACCTTTACAATGAGCAGTTCTTC

J gene: TRBJ1-4
clone size: NA
V gene: TRBV9
D gene: TRBD1
CDR3 protein: CASSPRTGVEKLFF
CDR3 DNA: TGTGCCAGCAGCCCCCGGACAGGGGTTGAAAAACTGTTTTTT

J gene: TRBJ1-2
clone size: NA
V gene: TRBV28
D gene: TRBD1
CDR3 protein: CASSQQTGSACGTF
CDR3 DNA: TGTGCCAGCAGTCAACAGACAGGGTCTGCTTGTGGCACCTTC

J gene: TRBJ2-1
clone size: NA
V gene: TRBV5-4
D gene: NA
CDR3 protein: CASSLGQTDEFF
CDR3 DNA: TGTGCCAGCAGCTTGGGGCAGACTGACGAGTTCTTC

J gene: TRBJ1-1
clone size: NA
V gene: TRBV10-3
D gene: TRBD1
CDR3 protein: CAISESRGQGNTEAFF
CDR3 DNA: TGTGCCATCAGTGAGTCTAGGGGACAGGGGAACACTGAAGCTTTCTTT

J gene: TRBJ1-4
clone size: NA
V gene: TRBV10-3
D gene: NA
CDR3 protein: CAISAQMNEKLFF
CDR3 DNA: TGTGCCATCAGTGCACAAATGAATGAAAAACTGTTTTTT

J gene: TRBJ2-3
clone size: NA
V gene: TRBV27
D gene: NA
CDR3 protein: CASSLPNSDTQYF
CDR3 DNA: TGTGCCAGCAGTTTACCAAACTCAGATACGCAGTATTTT

J gene: TRBJ1-4
clone size: NA
V gene: TRBV7-9
D gene: TRBD1
CDR3 protein: CSSSFRQGLNEKLFF
CDR3 DNA: TGTTCCAGCAGCTTCCGACAGGGACTTAATGAAAAACTGTTTTTT

J gene: TRBJ2-1
clone size: NA
V gene: TRBV4-1
D gene: NA
CDR3 protein: CASSQVGVEQFF
CDR3 DNA: TGCGCCAGCAGCCAGGTAGGGGTTGAGCAGTTCTTC

J gene: TRBJ2-1
clone size: once
V gene: TRBV7-9
D gene: TRBD1
CDR3 protein: CASSFYRGRALHGQFF
CDR3 DNA: TGTGCCAGCAGCTTCTACAGGGGGCGCGCCCTACACGGGCAGTTCTTC

J gene: TRBJ1-2
clone size: NA
V gene: TRBV6-5
D gene: NA
CDR3 protein: CASSLSAGRAWGYTF
CDR3 DNA: TGTGCCAGCAGTCTCTCTGCAGGCCGTGCGTGGGGCTACACCTTC

J gene: TRBJ2-7
clone size: once
V gene: TRBV5-1
D gene: TRBD2
CDR3 protein: CASSLETSGQYF
CDR3 DNA: TGCGCCAGCAGCTTGGAGACTAGCGGGCAGTACTTC

J gene: TRBJ2-1
clone size: NA
V gene: TRBV5-1
D gene: TRBD2
CDR3 protein: CASSPDGTSSLWHNAEQFF
CDR3 DNA: TGCGCCAGCAGCCCCGACGGGACTAGCAGTTTATGGCACAATGCTGAGCAGTTCTTC

J gene: TRBJ1-2
clone size: NA
V gene: TRBV7-9
D gene: TRBD1
CDR3 protein: CASNEMRTGENGGTF
CDR3 DNA: TGTGCCAGCAACGAGATGCGGACAGGGGAAAACGGGGGCACCTTC

J gene: TRBJ1-2
clone size: NA
V gene: TRBV27
D gene: NA
CDR3 protein: CASKTPSAGRYGYTF
CDR3 DNA: TGTGCCAGCAAAACCCCAAGCGCGGGTCGCTATGGCTACACCTTC

J gene: TRBJ2-6
clone size: few
V gene: TRBV19
D gene: NA
CDR3 protein: CASSITGTSSGANVLTF
CDR3 DNA: TGTGCCAGTAGTATAACAGGTACCTCCTCTGGGGCCAACGTCCTGACTTTC

J gene: TRBJ2-7
clone size: NA
V gene: TRBV28
D gene: TRBD2
CDR3 protein: CATQTSGRYEQYF
CDR3 DNA: TGTGCCACCCAAACTAGCGGGAGGTACGAGCAGTACTTC

J gene: TRBJ2-1
clone size: NA
V gene: TRBV5-6
D gene: TRBD2
CDR3 protein: CASSFWSGGGMDEQFF
CDR3 DNA: TGTGCCAGCAGCTTCTGGAGCGGGGGAGGTATGGATGAGCAGTTCTTC

J gene: TRBJ1-1
clone size: few
V gene: TRBV11-2
D gene: TRBD1
CDR3 protein: CASSTQGQVLNTEAFF
CDR3 DNA: TGTGCCAGCAGCACCCAGGGACAGGTTTTGAACACTGAAGCTTTCTTT

J gene: TRBJ1-3
clone size: NA
V gene: TRBV28
D gene: TRBD1
CDR3 protein: CASSLTAGGGNTIYF
CDR3 DNA: TGTGCCAGCAGTTTAACTGCAGGGGGAGGAAACACCATATATTTT

J gene: TRBJ2-1
clone size: NA
V gene: TRBV4-2
D gene: NA
CDR3 protein: CASSPAGRTNEQFF
CDR3 DNA: TGTGCCAGCAGCCCGGCGGGGAGAACCAATGAGCAGTTCTTC

J gene: TRBJ2-2
clone size: NA
V gene: TRBV5-5
D gene: NA
CDR3 protein: CASSWGLGTGELFF
CDR3 DNA: TGTGCCAGCAGCTGGGGACTGGGCACCGGGGAGCTGTTTTTT

J gene: TRBJ1-2
clone size: NA
V gene: TRBV27
D gene: NA
CDR3 protein: CASRNLANSGYTF
CDR3 DNA: TGTGCCAGTCGAAACTTAGCGAACTCGGGCTACACCTTC

J gene: TRBJ2-2
clone size: NA
V gene: TRBV29-1
D gene: NA
CDR3 protein: CSARVGNTGELFF
CDR3 DNA: TGCAGCGCCAGGGTTGGGAACACCGGGGAGCTGTTTTTT

J gene: TRBJ1-6
clone size: NA
V gene: TRBV11-2
D gene: NA
CDR3 protein: CASSREGGPGSPLHF
CDR3 DNA: TGTGCCAGCAGCCGCGAGGGAGGCCCTGGGTCACCCCTCCACTTT

J gene: TRBJ1-5
clone size: few
V gene: TRBV19
D gene: NA
CDR3 protein: CASTLGAVRSQPQHF
CDR3 DNA: TGTGCCAGTACTCTAGGGGCCGTTAGGTCACAGCCCCAGCATTTT

J gene: TRBJ1-2
clone size: NA
V gene: TRBV4-3
D gene: TRBD1
CDR3 protein: CASSQGQGSYGYTF
CDR3 DNA: TGCGCCAGCAGCCAGGGACAGGGGAGCTATGGCTACACCTTC

J gene: TRBJ2-7
clone size: NA
V gene: TRBV28
D gene: TRBD2
CDR3 protein: CASRTSGTSYEQYF
CDR3 DNA: TGTGCCAGCAGGACTAGCGGGACCTCCTACGAGCAGTACTTC

J gene: TRBJ2-7
clone size: once
V gene: TRBV27
D gene: NA
CDR3 protein: CASRAIGGNYEQYF
CDR3 DNA: TGTGCCAGCAGAGCGATCGGGGGAAACTACGAGCAGTACTTC

J gene: TRBJ1-5
clone size: few
V gene: TRBV28
D gene: NA
CDR3 protein: CASTQGGYQPQHF
CDR3 DNA: TGTGCCAGCACTCAGGGTGGCTATCAGCCCCAGCATTTT

J gene: TRBJ1-5
clone size: NA
V gene: TRBV5-1
D gene: NA
CDR3 protein: CASSLAGYSNQPQHF
CDR3 DNA: TGCGCCAGCAGCTTGGCAGGTTATAGCAATCAGCCCCAGCATTTT

J gene: TRBJ2-3
clone size: once
V gene: TRBV7-6
D gene: TRBD2
CDR3 protein: CASSPTTSGGADTQYF
CDR3 DNA: TGTGCCAGCAGTCCGACAACTAGCGGGGGGGCAGATACGCAGTATTTT

J gene: TRBJ2-3
clone size: once
V gene: TRBV25-1
D gene: TRBD2
CDR3 protein: CASGSSGGSWGQYF
CDR3 DNA: TGTGCCAGCGGATCTAGCGGGGGCTCATGGGGGCAGTATTTT

J gene: TRBJ1-4
clone size: NA
V gene: TRBV15
D gene: TRBD1
CDR3 protein: CATSIPGQANEKLFF
CDR3 DNA: TGTGCCACCAGCATCCCGGGACAGGCTAATGAAAAACTGTTTTTT

J gene: TRBJ2-5
clone size: NA
V gene: TRBV7-3
D gene: NA
CDR3 protein: CASSLTNYAQETQYF
CDR3 DNA: TGTGCCAGCAGCTTAACAAACTACGCTCAAGAGACCCAGTACTTC

J gene: TRBJ2-3
clone size: NA
V gene: TRBV5-6
D gene: NA
CDR3 protein: CASRWDILRIANTDTQYF
CDR3 DNA: TGTGCCAGCAGATGGGACATTCTAAGAATAGCGAACACAGATACGCAGTATTTT

J gene: TRBJ2-5
clone size: NA
V gene: TRBV7-8
D gene: TRBD2
CDR3 protein: CASSLDLAGRKRGETQYF
CDR3 DNA: TGTGCCAGCAGCTTAGACCTAGCGGGCCGGAAGAGGGGCGAGACCCAGTACTTC

J gene: TRBJ2-7
clone size: NA
V gene: TRBV5-1
D gene: TRBD1
CDR3 protein: CASSTGGKGQGATYEQYF
CDR3 DNA: TGCGCCAGCAGCACGGGGGGGAAGGGACAGGGGGCAACCTACGAGCAGTACTTC

J gene: TRBJ2-7
clone size: NA
V gene: TRBV27
D gene: NA
CDR3 protein: CASSLSPGAYEQYF
CDR3 DNA: TGTGCCAGCAGTTTATCTCCCGGGGCCTACGAGCAGTACTTC

J gene: TRBJ1-1
clone size: NA
V gene: TRBV28
D gene: TRBD1
CDR3 protein: CASSLGTGFQGAFF
CDR3 DNA: TGTGCCAGCAGTTTGGGGACAGGTTTTCAAGGAGCTTTCTTT

J gene: TRBJ2-7
clone size: NA
V gene: TRBV10-3
D gene: TRBD1
CDR3 protein: CAISDRTGPTYEQYF
CDR3 DNA: TGTGCCATCAGTGATCGGACAGGCCCCACCTACGAGCAGTACTTC

J gene: TRBJ1-4
clone size: NA
V gene: TRBV7-9
D gene: NA
CDR3 protein: CASSLRDEKLFF
CDR3 DNA: TGTGCCAGCAGCTTACGCGATGAAAAACTGTTTTTT

J gene: TRBJ1-4
clone size: NA
V gene: TRBV7-9
D gene: NA
CDR3 protein: CASSTRDLRKLFF
CDR3 DNA: TGTGCCAGCAGCACGCGGGACCTTCGGAAACTGTTTTTT

J gene: TRBJ2-7
clone size: NA
V gene: TRBV28
D gene: NA
CDR3 protein: CASSANTSRGRAF
CDR3 DNA: TGTGCCAGCAGCGCTAACACAAGCAGGGGACGTGCCTTC

J gene: TRBJ2-2
clone size: NA
V gene: TRBV5-1
D gene: TRBD1
CDR3 protein: CASSLVVRTGQDTGELFF
CDR3 DNA: TGCGCCAGCAGCTTGGTCGTCCGGACGGGACAGGACACCGGGGAGCTGTTTTTT

J gene: TRBJ1-6
clone size: NA
V gene: TRBV4-1
D gene: NA
CDR3 protein: CASSQPRESVSPLHF
CDR3 DNA: TGCGCCAGCAGCCAACCCCGGGAGTCGGTATCACCCCTCCACTTT

J gene: TRBJ2-1
clone size: NA
V gene: TRBV9
D gene: NA
CDR3 protein: CASSVGRMSYNEQFF
CDR3 DNA: TGTGCCAGCAGCGTAGGGAGGATGTCCTACAATGAGCAGTTCTTC

J gene: TRBJ2-2
clone size: few
V gene: TRBV4-3
D gene: TRBD2
CDR3 protein: CASSQEVSGGAGELFF
CDR3 DNA: TGCGCCAGCAGCCAAGAAGTTAGCGGGGGGGCCGGGGAGCTGTTTTTT

J gene: TRBJ1-1
clone size: NA
V gene: TRBV15
D gene: NA
CDR3 protein: CATSRDPARFTEAFF
CDR3 DNA: TGTGCCACCAGCAGAGATCCGGCGCGGTTCACTGAAGCTTTCTTT

J gene: TRBJ1-6
clone size: NA
V gene: TRBV7-2
D gene: NA
CDR3 protein: CASSSLTDYNSPLHF
CDR3 DNA: TGTGCCAGCAGCTCCCTGACAGATTATAATTCACCCCTCCACTTT

J gene: TRBJ2-7
clone size: NA
V gene: TRBV6-5
D gene: TRBD2
CDR3 protein: CASRTSGGYEQYF
CDR3 DNA: TGTGCCAGCAGAACTAGCGGGGGTTACGAGCAGTACTTC

J gene: TRBJ2-5
clone size: once
V gene: TRBV7-9
D gene: TRBD1
CDR3 protein: CASSPGQGVRETQYF
CDR3 DNA: TGTGCCAGCAGCCCAGGACAGGGGGTACGCGAGACCCAGTACTTC

J gene: TRBJ2-2
clone size: NA
V gene: TRBV27
D gene: NA
CDR3 protein: CASNGAGELFF
CDR3 DNA: TGTGCCAGCAATGGGGCGGGGGAGCTGTTTTTT

J gene: TRBJ2-5
clone size: NA
V gene: TRBV2
D gene: TRBD2
CDR3 protein: CASITSGRAVETQYF
CDR3 DNA: TGTGCCAGCATTACTAGCGGGAGGGCCGTCGAGACCCAGTACTTC

J gene: TRBJ1-5
clone size: NA
V gene: TRBV6-1
D gene: NA
CDR3 protein: CASSEFQGNQPQHF
CDR3 DNA: TGTGCCAGCAGTGAATTTCAGGGGAACCAGCCCCAGCATTTT